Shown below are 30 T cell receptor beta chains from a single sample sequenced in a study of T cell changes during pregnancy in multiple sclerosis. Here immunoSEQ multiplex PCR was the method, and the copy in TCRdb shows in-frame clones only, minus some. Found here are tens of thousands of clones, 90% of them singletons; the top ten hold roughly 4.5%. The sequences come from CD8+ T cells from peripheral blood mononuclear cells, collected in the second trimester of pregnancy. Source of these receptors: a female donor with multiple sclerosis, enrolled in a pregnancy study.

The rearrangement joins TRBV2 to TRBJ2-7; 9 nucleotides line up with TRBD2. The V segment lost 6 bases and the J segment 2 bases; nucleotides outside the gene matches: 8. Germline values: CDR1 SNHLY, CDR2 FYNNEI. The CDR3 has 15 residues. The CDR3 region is CASSQTSGETYEQYF. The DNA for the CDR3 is TGTGCCAGCAGCCAGACTAGCGGAGAAACCTACGAGCAGTACTTC.

For the CDR3, the DNA is TGTGCCAGCAGCTTAGGTGGGCAGCCGACCTACGAGCAGTACTTC. It yields the protein CASSLGGQPTYEQYF. This chain joins TRBV7-8 and TRBJ2-7, with no clear D. The germline V gene has CDR1 SGHVS and CDR2 FQNEAQ. Between the trimmed V and J ends, which lost 1 base and 2 bases, there was a span of 12 bases. The CDR3 has 15 amino acids. Drawing the rest from reference TRBV7-8 and TRBJ2-7, the complete variable domain is GAGVSQSPRYKVAKRGQDVALRCDPISGHVSLFWYQQALGQGPEFLTYFQNEAQLDKSGLPSDRFFAERPEGSVSTLKIQRTQQEDSAVYLCASSLGGQPTYEQYFGPGTRLTVT.

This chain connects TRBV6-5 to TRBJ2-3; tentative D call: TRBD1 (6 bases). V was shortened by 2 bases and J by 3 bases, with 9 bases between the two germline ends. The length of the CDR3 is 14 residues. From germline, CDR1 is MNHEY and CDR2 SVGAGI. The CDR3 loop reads CASSYAQGTDTQYF. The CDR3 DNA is TGTGCCAGCAGTTACGCACAGGGAACAGATACGCAGTATTTT.

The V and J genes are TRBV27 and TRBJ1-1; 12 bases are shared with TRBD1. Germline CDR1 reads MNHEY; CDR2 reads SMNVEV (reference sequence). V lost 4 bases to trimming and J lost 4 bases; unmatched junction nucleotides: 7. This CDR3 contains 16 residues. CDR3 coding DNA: TGTGCCAGCAGTTCTGGGACAGGGGGCAGACCCACTGAAGCTTTCTTT. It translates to CASSSGTGGRPTEAFF.

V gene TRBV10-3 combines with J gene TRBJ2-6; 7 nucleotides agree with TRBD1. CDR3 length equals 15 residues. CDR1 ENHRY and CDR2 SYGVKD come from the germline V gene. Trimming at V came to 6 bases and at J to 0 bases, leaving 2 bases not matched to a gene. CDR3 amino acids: CAISGQDSGANVLTF. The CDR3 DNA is TGTGCCATCAGCGGACAGGACTCTGGGGCCAACGTCCTGACTTTC.

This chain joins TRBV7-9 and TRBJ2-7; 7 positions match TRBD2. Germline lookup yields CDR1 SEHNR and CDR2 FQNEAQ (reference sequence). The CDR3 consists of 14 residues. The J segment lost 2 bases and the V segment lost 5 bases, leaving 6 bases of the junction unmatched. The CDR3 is CASSPGTNPYEQYF. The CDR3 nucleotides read TGTGCCAGCAGCCCCGGGACTAATCCCTACGAGCAGTACTTC.

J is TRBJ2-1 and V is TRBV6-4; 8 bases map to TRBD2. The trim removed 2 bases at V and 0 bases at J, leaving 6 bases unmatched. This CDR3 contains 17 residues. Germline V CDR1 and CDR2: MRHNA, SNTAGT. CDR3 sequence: CASSDGTSPSSYNEQFF. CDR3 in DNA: TGTGCCAGCAGTGACGGGACTAGTCCGAGCTCCTACAATGAGCAGTTCTTC.

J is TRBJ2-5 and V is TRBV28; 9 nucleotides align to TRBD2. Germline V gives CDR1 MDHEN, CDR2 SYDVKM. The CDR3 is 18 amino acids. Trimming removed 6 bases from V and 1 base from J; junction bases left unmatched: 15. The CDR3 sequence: CASREGLAGISVQETQYF. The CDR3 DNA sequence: TGTGCCAGCAGGGAGGGGCTAGCGGGAATCTCGGTCCAAGAGACCCAGTACTTC.

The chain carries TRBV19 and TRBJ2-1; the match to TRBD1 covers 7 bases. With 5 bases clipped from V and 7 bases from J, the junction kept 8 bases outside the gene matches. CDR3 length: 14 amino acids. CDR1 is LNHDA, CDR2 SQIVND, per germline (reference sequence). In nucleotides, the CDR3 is TGTGCCAGTAGTCCGTCGGGACAGCAGAATGAGCAGTTCTTC. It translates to CASSPSGQQNEQFF.

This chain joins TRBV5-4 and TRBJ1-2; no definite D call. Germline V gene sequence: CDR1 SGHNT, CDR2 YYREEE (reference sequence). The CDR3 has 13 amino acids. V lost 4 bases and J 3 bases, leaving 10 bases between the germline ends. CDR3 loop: CASSPWRDYGYTF. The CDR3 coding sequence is TGTGCCAGCAGCCCCTGGAGGGACTATGGCTACACCTTC.

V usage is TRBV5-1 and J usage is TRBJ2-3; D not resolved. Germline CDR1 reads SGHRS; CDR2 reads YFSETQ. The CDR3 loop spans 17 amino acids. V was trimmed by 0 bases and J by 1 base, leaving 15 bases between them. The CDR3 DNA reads TGCGCCAGCAGCTTGGTTCGAGCTCGTGGGCGCACAGATACGCAGTATTTT. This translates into CASSLVRARGRTDTQYF.

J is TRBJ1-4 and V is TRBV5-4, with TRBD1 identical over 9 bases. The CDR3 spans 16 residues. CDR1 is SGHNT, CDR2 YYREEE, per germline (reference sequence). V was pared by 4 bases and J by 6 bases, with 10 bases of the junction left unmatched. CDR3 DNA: TGTGCCAGCAGCCCCCCTGATGGACAGGGGTATGAAAAACTGTTTTTT. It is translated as CASSPPDGQGYEKLFF. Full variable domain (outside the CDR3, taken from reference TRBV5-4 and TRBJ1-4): ETGVTQSPTHLIKTRGQQVTLRCSSQSGHNTVSWYQQALGQGPQFIFQYYREEENGRGNFPPRFSGLQFPNYSSELNVNALELDDSALYLCASSPPDGQGYEKLFFGSGTQLSVL.

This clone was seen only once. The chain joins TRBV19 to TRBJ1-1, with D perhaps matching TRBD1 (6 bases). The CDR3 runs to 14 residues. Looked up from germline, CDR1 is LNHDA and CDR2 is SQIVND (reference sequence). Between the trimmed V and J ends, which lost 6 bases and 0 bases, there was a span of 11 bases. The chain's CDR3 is CASSRGQLNTEAFF. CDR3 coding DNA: TGTGCCAGTAGCAGAGGACAGTTGAACACTGAAGCTTTCTTT.

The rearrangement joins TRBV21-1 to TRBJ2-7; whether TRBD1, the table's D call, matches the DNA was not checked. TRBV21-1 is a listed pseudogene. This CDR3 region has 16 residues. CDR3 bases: TGTGCCAGCAAGAAAAATAGACAGGAGCAATCCTACGAGCAGTACTTC. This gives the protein CASKKNRQEQSYEQYF.

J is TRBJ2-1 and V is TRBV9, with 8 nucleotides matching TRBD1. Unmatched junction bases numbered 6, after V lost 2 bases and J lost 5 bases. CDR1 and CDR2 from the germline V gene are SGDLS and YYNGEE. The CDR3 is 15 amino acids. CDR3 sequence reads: CASSVEDREDNEQFF. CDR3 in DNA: TGTGCCAGCAGCGTTGAGGACAGGGAGGACAATGAGCAGTTCTTC.

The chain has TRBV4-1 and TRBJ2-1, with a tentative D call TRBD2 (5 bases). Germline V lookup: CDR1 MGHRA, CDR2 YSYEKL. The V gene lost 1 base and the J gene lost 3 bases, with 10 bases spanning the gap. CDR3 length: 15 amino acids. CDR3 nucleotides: TGCGCCAGCAGCCAAGCTTCGGGGTACTACAATGAGCAGTTCTTC. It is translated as CASSQASGYYNEQFF.

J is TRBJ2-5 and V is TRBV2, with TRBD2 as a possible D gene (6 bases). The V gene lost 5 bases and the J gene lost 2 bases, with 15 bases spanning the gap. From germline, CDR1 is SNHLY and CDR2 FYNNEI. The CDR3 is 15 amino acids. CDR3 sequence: CASSIAVAEQETQYF. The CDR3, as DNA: TGTGCCAGCAGTATAGCGGTTGCTGAGCAAGAGACCCAGTACTTC.

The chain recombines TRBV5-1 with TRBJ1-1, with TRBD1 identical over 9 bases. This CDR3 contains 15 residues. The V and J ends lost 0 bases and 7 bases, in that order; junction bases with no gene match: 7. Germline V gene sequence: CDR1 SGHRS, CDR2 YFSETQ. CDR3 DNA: TGCGCCAGCAGCTTGGGGACAGGGGAGTGGGTTGAAGCTTTCTTT. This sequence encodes CASSLGTGEWVEAFF.

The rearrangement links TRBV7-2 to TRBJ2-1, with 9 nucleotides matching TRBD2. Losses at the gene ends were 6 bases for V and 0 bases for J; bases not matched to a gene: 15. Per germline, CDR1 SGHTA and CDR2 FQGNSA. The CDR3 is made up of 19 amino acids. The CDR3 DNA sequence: TGTGCCAGCAGTTTCAGCGGGAGGCCCAAGGTAAGCTCCTACAATGAGCAGTTCTTC. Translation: CASSFSGRPKVSSYNEQFF.

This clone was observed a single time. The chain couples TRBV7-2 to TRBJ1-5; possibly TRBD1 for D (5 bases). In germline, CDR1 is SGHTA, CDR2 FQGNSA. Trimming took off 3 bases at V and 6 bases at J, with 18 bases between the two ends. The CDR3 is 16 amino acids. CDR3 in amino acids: CASSFLAQAQGQPQHF. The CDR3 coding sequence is TGTGCCAGCAGCTTCTTAGCACAGGCCCAGGGTCAGCCCCAGCATTTT.

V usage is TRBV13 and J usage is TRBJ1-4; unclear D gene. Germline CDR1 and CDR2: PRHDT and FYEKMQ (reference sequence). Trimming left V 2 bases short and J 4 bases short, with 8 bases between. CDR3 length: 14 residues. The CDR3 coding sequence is TGTGCCAGCAGCTTAAGGGAGGATAATGAAAAACTGTTTTTT. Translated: CASSLREDNEKLFF.

The CDR3 DNA follows: TGTGCCAGCAAGGGGACAGGGTACCACGAGCAGTACTTC. Protein sequence: CASKGTGYHEQYF. The rearrangement joins TRBV27 to TRBJ2-7; 9 positions match TRBD1. The CDR3 spans 13 residues. The germline gives CDR1 MNHEY, CDR2 SMNVEV (reference sequence). Trimming took 7 bases from V and 5 from J; bases not matched to a gene: 6.

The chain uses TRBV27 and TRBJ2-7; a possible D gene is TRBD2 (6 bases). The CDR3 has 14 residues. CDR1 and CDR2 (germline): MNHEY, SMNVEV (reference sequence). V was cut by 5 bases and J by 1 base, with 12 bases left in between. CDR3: CASSERVLSYEQYF. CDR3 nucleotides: TGTGCCAGCAGTGAGCGGGTCTTATCCTACGAGCAGTACTTC.

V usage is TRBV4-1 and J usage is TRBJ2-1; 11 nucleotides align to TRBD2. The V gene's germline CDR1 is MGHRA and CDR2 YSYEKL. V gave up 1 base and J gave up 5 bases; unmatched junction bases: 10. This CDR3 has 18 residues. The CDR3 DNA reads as TGCGCCAGCAGCCAAGCCCCGGGGGGACTAGCGGAAGACAATGAGCAGTTCTTC. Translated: CASSQAPGGLAEDNEQFF.

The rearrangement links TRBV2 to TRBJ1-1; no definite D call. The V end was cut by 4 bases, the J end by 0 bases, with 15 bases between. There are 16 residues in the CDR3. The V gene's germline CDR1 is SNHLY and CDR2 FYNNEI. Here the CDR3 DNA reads TGTGCCAGCAGTGGGTCCATTGCTACTATGAACACTGAAGCTTTCTTT. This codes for CASSGSIATMNTEAFF.

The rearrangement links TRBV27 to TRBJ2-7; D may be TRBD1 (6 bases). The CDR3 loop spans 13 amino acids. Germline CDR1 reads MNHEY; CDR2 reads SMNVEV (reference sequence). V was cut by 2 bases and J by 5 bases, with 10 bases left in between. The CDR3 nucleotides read TGTGCCAGCAGTTTAGCGAGGGACAACGAGCAGTACTTC. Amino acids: CASSLARDNEQYF.

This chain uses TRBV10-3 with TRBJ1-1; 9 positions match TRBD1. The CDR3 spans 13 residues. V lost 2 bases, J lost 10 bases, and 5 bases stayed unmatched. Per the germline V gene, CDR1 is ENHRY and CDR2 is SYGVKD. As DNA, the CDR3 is TGTGCCATCAGTGAGGTAACAGGGGGCAGAGCTTTCTTT. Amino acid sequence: CAISEVTGGRAFF.

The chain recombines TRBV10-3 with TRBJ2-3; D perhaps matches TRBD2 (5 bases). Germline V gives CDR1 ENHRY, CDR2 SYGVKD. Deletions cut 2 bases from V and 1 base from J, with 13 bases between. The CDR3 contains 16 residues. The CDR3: CAISEPEVFRTDTQYF. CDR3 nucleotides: TGTGCCATCAGTGAGCCGGAGGTGTTCCGCACAGATACGCAGTATTTT.

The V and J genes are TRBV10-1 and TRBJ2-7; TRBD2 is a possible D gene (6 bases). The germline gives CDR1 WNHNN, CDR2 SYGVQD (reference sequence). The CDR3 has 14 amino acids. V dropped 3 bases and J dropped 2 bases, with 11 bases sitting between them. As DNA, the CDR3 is TGCGCCAGCAGTGATGGGACTTTCCCCTACGAGCAGTACTTC. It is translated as CASSDGTFPYEQYF.

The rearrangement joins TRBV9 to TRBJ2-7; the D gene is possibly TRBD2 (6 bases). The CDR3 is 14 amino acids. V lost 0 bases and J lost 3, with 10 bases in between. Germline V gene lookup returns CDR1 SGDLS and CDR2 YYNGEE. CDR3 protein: CASSVGGDGYEQYF. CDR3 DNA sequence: TGTGCCAGCAGCGTAGGGGGGGACGGCTACGAGCAGTACTTC.